The T cell receptor (beta chain) under discussion was sequenced for a study of liver allograft versus peripheral blood T cells. Background on the study: The study compared liver allograft T cell receptor repertoires against peripheral blood repertoires of liver transplant recipients. Study results and limitations: It was reported that the T cell receptor repertoires found inside liver allografts differed from those that were detected in peripheral blood.

Points on this clonotype: Its antigen remains unknown.

MiXCR, run by TCRdb on the reads, gives a single entry per CDR3 protein. Here the sample spans 8,500 to 9,500 distinct CDR3 sequences, about a fifth being singletons. The sequence came from a human patient who had a liver transplant. Some T cells could come from the graft donor.

CDR3 DNA: TGCAGCGTTGAAAAACAGGGGAACGGCTACACCTTC. Encoded protein: CSVEKQGNGYTF. The chain recombines TRBV29-1 with TRBJ1-2, with 7 bases identical to TRBD1. V dropped 2 bases and J dropped 8; count of bases not matched to a gene: 5. Germline assignment: CDR1 SQVTM and CDR2 ANQGSEA. This CDR3 has 12 amino acids.